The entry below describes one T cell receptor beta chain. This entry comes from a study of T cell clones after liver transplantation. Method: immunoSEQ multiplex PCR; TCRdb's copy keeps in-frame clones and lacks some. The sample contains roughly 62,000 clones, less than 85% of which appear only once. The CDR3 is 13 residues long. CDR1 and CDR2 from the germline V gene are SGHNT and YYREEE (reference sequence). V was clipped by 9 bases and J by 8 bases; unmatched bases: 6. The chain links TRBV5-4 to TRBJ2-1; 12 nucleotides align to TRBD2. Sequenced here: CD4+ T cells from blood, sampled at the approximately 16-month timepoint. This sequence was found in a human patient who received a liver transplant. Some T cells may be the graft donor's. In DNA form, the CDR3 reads TGTGCCACTAGGACTAGCGGGAAACATGAGCAGTTCTTC. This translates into CATRTSGKHEQFF.